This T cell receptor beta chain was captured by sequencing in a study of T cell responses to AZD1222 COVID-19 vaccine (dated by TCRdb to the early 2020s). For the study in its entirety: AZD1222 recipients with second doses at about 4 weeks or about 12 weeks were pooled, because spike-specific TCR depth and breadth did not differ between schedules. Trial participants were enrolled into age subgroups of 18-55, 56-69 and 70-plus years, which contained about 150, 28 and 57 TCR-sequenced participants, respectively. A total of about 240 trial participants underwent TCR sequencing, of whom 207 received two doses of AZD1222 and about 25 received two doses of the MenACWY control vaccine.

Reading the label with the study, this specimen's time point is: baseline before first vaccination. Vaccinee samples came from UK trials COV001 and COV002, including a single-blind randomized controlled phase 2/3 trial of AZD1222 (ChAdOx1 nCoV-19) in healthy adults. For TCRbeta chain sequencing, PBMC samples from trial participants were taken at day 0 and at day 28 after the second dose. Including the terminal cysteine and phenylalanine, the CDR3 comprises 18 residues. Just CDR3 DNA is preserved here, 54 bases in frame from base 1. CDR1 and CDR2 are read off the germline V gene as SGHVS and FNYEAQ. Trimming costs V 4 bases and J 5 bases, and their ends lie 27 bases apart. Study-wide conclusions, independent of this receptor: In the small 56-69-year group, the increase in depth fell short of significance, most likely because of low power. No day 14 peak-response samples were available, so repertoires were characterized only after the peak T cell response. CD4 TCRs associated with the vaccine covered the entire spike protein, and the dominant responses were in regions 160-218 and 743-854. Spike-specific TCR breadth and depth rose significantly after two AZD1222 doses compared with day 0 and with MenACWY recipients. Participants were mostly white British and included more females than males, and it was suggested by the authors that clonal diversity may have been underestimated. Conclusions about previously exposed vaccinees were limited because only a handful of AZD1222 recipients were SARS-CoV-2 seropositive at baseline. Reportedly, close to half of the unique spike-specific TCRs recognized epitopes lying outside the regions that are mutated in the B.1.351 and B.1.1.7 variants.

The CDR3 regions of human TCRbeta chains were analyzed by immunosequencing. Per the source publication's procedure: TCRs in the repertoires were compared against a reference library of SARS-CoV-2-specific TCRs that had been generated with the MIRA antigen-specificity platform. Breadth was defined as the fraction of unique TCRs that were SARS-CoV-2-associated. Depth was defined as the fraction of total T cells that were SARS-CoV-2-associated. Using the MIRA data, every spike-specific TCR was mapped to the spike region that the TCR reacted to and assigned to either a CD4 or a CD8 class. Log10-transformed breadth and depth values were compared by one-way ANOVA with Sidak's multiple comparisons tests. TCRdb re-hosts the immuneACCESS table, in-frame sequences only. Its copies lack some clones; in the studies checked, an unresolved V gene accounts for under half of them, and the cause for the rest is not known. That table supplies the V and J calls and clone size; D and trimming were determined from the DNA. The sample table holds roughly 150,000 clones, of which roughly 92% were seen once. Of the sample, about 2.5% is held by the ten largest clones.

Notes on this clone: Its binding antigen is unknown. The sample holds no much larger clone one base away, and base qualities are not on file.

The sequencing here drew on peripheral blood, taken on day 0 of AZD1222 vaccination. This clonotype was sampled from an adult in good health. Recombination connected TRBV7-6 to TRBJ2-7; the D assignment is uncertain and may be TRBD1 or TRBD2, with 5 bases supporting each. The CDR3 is CASSSVRVTPGPHHEQYF. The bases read TGTGCCAGCAGCTCAGTCCGCGTGACTCCGGGACCGCACCACGAGCAGTACTTC.